Reported below is one T cell receptor beta chain. The data belong to a study of blood T cell repertoires in COVID-19. CDR1 is SNHLY and CDR2 is FYNNEI in the germline V gene. This CDR3 spans 13 amino acids. The J segment lost 2 bases and the V segment lost 9 bases, leaving 3 bases of the junction unmatched. As handled by the study authors: Estimates of nucleated cell counts were drawn from the amplification of reference gene primers. TCRdb's copy holds only in-frame clones and misses some; the assay was immunoSEQ multiplex PCR. The D gene and trimming were derived from the DNA, and the V and J assignments and clone size from that table. The data show 120,000 or so clones, around 85% seen once.

This receptor was identified in a man between 60 and 75 years old with acute or convalescent COVID-19. Sequenced sample: peripheral blood. This chain joins TRBV2 and TRBJ2-7; 11 bases fit TRBD2. CDR3 nucleotide sequence: TGTGCCAGTGGGACTAGCGGAACCTACGAGCAGTACTTC. It codes for CASGTSGTYEQYF.